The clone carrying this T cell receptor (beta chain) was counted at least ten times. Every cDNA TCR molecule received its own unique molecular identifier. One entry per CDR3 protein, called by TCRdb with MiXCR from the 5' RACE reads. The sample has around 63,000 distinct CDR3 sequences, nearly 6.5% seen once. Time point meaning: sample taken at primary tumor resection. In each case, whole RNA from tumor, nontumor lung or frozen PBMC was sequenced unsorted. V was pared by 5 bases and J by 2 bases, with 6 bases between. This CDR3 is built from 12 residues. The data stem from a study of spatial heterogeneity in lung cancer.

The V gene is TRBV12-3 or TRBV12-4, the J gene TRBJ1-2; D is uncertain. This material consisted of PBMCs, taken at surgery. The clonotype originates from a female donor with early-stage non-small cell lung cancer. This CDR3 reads CASSRSNYGYTF. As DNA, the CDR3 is TGTGCCAGCAGTCGGTCGAACTATGGCTACACCTTC.